The 3 T cell receptor beta chains below were found in one sample sequenced in a study of blood T cell repertoires in COVID-19 (TCRdb year 2020). Libraries were made using the immunoSEQ multiplex PCR assay. Here the immuneACCESS table is served through TCRdb, limited to in-frame sequences with V and J called. Missing clones are a known gap in these copies; in checked studies unresolved V genes cover under half, and the rest lacks a known reason. This sample gives a few hundred thousand clones in total; roughly 91% of them show up just once. The top ten hold roughly 1.2% of the sample. The specimen sequenced was PBMCs or T cells enriched from blood (not recorded which). Receptors were obtained from a young woman who had recovered from COVID-19.

CDR3 loop: CASSLTLRPTGLNTEAFF. DNA for the CDR3: TGTGCCAGCAGCTTGACCTTGAGGCCGACAGGGCTGAACACTGAAGCTTTCTTT. The chain has TRBV5-5 and TRBJ1-1; TRBD1 matches 7 bases. The CDR3 consists of 18 residues. Germline loops: CDR1 SGHKS, CDR2 YYEKEE (reference sequence). Unmatched junction bases numbered 12, after V lost 1 base and J lost 0 bases.

This clone was picked up one time. This chain's CDR3 is CASSLYSTDTQYF. The CDR3 region has the DNA TGTGCCAGCAGCTTATATTCCACAGATACGCAGTATTTT. The chain uses TRBV5-4 and TRBJ2-3, with D unclear. Germline CDR1 SGHNT, CDR2 YYREEE (reference sequence). Deletions cut 2 bases from V and 2 bases from J, with 6 bases between. The CDR3 runs 13 residues.

V gene TRBV7-3 combines with J gene TRBJ1-6, with a possible D match to TRBD1 (6 bases). This CDR3 has 16 amino acids. V was pared by 5 bases and J by 6 bases, with 17 bases between. Germline V gene sequence: CDR1 SGHTA, CDR2 FQGTGA. The CDR3 sequence is CASSQHARTANSPLHF. The CDR3, as DNA: TGTGCCAGCAGCCAACACGCGAGGACAGCTAATTCACCCCTCCACTTT.